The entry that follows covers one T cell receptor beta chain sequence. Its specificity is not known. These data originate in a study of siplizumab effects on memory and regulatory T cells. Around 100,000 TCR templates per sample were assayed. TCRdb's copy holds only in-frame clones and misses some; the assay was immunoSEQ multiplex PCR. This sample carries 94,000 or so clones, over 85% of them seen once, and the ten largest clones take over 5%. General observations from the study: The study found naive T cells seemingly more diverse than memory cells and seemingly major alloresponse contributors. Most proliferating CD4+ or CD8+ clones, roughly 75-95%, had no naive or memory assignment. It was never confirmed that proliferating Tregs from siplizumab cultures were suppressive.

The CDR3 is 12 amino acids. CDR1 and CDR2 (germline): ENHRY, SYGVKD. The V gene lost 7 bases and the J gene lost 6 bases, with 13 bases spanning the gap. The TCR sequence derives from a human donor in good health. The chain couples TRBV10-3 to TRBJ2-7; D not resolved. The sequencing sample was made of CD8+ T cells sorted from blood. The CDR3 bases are TGTGCCATCACCTCGGATAGTGGCGAGCAGTACTTC. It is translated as CAITSDSGEQYF.